This T cell receptor beta chain was profiled in a study of technical replicates of blood from a few donors. Clones were read by immunoSEQ multiplex PCR, and TCRdb kept only the in-frame ones, dropping some. The table includes tens of thousands of clones, roughly 90% detected once. The source is a human donor in good health. Some clones in this sample may be carry-over from other donors' samples. The specimen sequenced was PBMCs.

The CDR3 DNA follows: TGTGCCAGCTCACCCGGACTAGCGGGAGGGGTATACGAGCAGTACTTC. Translating it yields CASSPGLAGGVYEQYF. V usage is TRBV18 and J usage is TRBJ2-7, with TRBD2 identical over 15 bases. Germline V lookup: CDR1 KGHSH, CDR2 LQKENI. With V trimmed by 3 bases and J by 4 bases, 4 bases remained unmatched. CDR3 length: 16 amino acids.